This T cell receptor beta chain originates from a study of blood T cells in healthy people across ages. About the research overall: Capture by template switching was about one barcoded beta molecule per two T cells.

PCR was performed a second time for about 7 to 11 cycles using a sample-barcoded 5' primer and a J-beta primer mix. From each sample, at least 3 million paired-end reads containing CDR3 were obtained. TCRdb reprocessed the 5' RACE reads via MiXCR and lists one record per CDR3 protein. The sample includes hundreds of thousands of distinct CDR3 sequences, under 35% of them seen just once. As for this clonotype: Its antigen is currently unknown.

Notes on the study in general: Fewer expanded clones and more diversity marked long-lived versus aged donors. Significant beta diversity loss was already apparent by age approximately 37, declining roughly linearly.

Between the trimmed V and J ends, which lost 6 bases and 7 bases, there was a span of 10 bases. This CDR3 has 11 amino acids. Germline V gene data show CDR1 as MDHEN and CDR2 as SYDVKM. This receptor was taken from a woman aged 80 or over in good health. Source material: blood. V usage is TRBV28 and J usage is TRBJ2-7; no reliable D call. CDR3: CASSPKWEQYF. The CDR3 DNA reads as TGTGCCAGCAGCCCTAAGTGGGAGCAGTACTTC.